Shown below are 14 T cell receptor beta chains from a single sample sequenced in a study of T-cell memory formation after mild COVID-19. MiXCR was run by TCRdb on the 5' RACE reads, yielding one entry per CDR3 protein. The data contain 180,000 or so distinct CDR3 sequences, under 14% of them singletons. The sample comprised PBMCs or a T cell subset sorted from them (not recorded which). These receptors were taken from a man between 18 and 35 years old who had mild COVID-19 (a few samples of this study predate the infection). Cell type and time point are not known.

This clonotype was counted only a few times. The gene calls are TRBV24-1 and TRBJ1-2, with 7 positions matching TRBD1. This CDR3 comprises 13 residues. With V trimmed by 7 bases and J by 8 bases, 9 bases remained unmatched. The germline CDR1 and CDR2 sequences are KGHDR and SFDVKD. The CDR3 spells CATSNRGAEGYTF. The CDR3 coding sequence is TGTGCCACCAGCAACAGGGGTGCCGAGGGCTACACCTTC.

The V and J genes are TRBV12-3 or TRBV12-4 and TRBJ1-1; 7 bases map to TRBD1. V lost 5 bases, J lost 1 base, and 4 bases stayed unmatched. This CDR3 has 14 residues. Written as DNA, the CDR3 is TGTGCCAGCAGTCAGACAGGGTCGAACACTGAAGCTTTCTTT. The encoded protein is CASSQTGSNTEAFF.

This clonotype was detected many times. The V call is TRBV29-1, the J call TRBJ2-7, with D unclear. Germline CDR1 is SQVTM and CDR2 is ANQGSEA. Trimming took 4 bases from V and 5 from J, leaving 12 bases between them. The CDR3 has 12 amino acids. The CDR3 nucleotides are TGCAGCGTTGGGACCCCATTTGACGAGCAGTACTTC. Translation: CSVGTPFDEQYF.

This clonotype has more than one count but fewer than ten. The CDR3: CASCGTRETYEQYF. Written as DNA, the CDR3 is TGTGCCAGCTGCGGGACTAGGGAAACCTACGAGCAGTACTTC. The rearrangement joins TRBV2 to TRBJ2-7, with TRBD2 matching over 8 bases. CDR1 SNHLY and CDR2 FYNNEI come from the germline V gene. V lost 8 bases to trimming and J lost 2 bases; unmatched junction nucleotides: 8. The length of the CDR3 is 14 residues.

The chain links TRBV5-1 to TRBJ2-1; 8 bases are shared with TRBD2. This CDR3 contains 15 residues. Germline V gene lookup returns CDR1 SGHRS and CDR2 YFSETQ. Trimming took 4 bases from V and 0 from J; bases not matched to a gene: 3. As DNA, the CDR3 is TGCGCCAGCAGCGTGACTAGCGACTCCTACAATGAGCAGTTCTTC. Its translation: CASSVTSDSYNEQFF.

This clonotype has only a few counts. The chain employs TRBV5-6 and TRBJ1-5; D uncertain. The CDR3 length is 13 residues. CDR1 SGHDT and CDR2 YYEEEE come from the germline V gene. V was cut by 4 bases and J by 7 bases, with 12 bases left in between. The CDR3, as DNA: TGTGCCAGCAGCGAAAACTTACACCAGCCCCAGCATTTT. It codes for CASSENLHQPQHF. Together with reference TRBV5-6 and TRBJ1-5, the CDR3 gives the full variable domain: DAGVTQSPTHLIKTRGQQVTLRCSPKSGHDTVSWYQQALGQGPQFIFQYYEEEERQRGNFPDRFSGHQFPNYSSELNVNALLLGDSALYLCASSENLHQPQHFGDGTRLSIL.

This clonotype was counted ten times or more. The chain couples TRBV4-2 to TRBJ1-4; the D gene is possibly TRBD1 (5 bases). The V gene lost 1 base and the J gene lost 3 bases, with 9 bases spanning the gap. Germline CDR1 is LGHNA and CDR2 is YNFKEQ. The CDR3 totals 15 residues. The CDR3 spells CASSQVGGSNEKLFF. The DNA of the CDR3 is TGTGCCAGCAGCCAAGTCGGGGGATCTAATGAAAAACTGTTTTTT.

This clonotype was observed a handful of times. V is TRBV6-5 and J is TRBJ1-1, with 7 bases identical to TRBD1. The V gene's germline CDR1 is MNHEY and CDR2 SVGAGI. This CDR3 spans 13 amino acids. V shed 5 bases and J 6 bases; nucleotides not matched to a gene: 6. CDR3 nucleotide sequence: TGTGCCAGCAGTAGACAGGGAGGGGCTGAAGCTTTCTTT. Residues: CASSRQGGAEAFF.

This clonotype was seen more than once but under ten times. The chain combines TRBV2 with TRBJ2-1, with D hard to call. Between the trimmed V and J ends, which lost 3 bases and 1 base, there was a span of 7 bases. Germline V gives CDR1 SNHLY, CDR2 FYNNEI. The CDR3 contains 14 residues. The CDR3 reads CASSDKTSYNEQFF. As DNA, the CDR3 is TGTGCCAGCAGTGATAAAACGTCCTACAATGAGCAGTTCTTC.

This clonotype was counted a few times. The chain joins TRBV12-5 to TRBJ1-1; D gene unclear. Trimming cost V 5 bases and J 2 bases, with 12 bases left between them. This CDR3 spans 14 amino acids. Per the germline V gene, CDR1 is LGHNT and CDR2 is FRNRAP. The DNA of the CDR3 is TGTGCTAGTGGTCCCAGGACTGGAAACACTGAAGCTTTCTTT. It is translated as CASGPRTGNTEAFF.

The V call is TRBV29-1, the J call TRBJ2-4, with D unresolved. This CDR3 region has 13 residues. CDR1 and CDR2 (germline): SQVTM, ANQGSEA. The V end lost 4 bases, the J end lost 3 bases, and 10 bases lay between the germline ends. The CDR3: CSVVIPHKNIQYF. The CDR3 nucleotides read TGCAGCGTTGTAATCCCCCACAAAAACATTCAGTACTTC.

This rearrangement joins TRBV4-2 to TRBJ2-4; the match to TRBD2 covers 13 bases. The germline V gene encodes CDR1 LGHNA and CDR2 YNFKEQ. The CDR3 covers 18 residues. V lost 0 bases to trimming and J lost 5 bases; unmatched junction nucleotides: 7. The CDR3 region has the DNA TGTGCCAGCAGCCAAGAAACTAGCGGGGGGGCGAATGAAAACATTCAGTACTTC. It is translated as CASSQETSGGANENIQYF.

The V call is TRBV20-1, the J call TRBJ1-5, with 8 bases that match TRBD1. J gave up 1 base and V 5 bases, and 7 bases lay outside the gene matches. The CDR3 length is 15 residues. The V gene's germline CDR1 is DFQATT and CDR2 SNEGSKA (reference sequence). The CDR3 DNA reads TGCAGTGCTTCCAGGACAGGGAGCAGCAATCAGCCCCAGCATTTT. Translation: CSASRTGSSNQPQHF.

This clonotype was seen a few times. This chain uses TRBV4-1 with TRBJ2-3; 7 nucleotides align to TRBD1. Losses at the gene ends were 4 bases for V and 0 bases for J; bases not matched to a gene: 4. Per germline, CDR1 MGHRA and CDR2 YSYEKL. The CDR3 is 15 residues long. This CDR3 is CASSPHRGSTDTQYF. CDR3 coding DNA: TGCGCCAGCAGCCCTCACAGGGGTAGCACAGATACGCAGTATTTT.